The clone carrying this T cell receptor beta chain is a singleton in its sample. Antigen: not known. The germline V and J ends were trimmed by 2 bases and 2 bases, with 13 bases remaining between them. Germline CDR1 and CDR2: MDHEN and SYDVKM. This CDR3 has 15 amino acids. This entry is derived from a study of human T cells and chemical hapten exposure. Study summary: The study sensitized with 2% DPC on a 2 cm by 2 cm patch of upper inner arm skin. Across its approximately 25 weeks, the study gave patients weekly diphenylcyclopropenone doses to the scalp.

In the original analysis: Sample-level TCR yields exhibited a median of around 93,000, with a range of 23,224 to 690,600. TCRdb itself ran the RACE reads through MiXCR, one entry per CDR3 protein. V and J calls and clone size were set by TCRdb, not the authors. The data show approximately 89,000 distinct CDR3 sequences, roughly 10% seen once. Regarding the study as a whole: Relative to controls, expanded TCRs formed significantly more large CDR3 similarity clusters.

Time point given: patch test 2, 6 weeks after DPC sensitization. Treatment reported: therapeutic diphenylcyclopropenone sensitization with weekly scalp DPC. This TCR was recovered from a woman aged 30 to 39 with alopecia areata. Some clones in this sample may be carry-over from other donors' samples. This rearrangement joins TRBV28 to TRBJ2-7; possible D gene TRBD1, 6 bases. The sequences come from whole blood, collected in connection with sensitization to the hapten diphenylcyclopropenone (DPC). This CDR3 reads CASSLAGVRTYEQYF. The CDR3 coding sequence is TGTGCCAGCAGTTTAGCAGGGGTCAGGACCTACGAGCAGTACTTC.